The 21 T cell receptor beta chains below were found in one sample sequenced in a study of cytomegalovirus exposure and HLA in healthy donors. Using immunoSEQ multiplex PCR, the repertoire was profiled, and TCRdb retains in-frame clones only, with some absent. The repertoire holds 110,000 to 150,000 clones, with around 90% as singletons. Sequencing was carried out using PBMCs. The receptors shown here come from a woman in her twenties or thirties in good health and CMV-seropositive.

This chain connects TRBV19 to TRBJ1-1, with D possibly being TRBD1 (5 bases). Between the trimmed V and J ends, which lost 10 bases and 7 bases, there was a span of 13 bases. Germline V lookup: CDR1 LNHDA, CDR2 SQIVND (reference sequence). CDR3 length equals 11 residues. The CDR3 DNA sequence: TGTGCCACCTCGGACACCTATGAAGCTTTCTTT. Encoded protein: CATSDTYEAFF.

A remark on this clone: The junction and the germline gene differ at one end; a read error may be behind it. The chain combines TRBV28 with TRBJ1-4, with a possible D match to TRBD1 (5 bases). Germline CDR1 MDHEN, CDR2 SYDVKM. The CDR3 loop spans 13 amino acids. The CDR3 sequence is CASSQGTYEKLFF. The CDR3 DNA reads TGTGCCAGCAGTCAGGGAACTTATGAAAAACTGTTTTTT.

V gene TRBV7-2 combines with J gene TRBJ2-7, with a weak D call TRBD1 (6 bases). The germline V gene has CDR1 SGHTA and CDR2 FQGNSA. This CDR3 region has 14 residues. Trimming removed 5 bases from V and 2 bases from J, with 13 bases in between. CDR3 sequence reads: CASSGYRDTYEQYF. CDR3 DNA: TGTGCCAGCAGCGGATACAGGGACACCTACGAGCAGTACTTC.

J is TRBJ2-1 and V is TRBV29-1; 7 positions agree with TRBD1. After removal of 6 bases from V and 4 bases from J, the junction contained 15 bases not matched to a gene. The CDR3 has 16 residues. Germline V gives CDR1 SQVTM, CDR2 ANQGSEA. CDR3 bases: TGCAGCGTACAATTGACAGGGCACGTCTTATACAATGAGCAGTTCTTC. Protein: CSVQLTGHVLYNEQFF.

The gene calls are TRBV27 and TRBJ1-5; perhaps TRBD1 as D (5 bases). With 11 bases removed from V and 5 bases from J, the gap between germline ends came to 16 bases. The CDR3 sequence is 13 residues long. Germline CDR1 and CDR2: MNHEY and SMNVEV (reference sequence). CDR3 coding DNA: TGTGCCTTAAAAAAGGGGAGGGATCAGCCCCAGCATTTT. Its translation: CALKKGRDQPQHF.

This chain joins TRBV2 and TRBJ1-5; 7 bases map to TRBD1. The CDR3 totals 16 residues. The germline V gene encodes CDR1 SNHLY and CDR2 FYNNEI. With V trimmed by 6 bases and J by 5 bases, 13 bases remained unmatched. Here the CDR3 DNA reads TGTGCCAGCAGCGGGACAGTACTGCCAGAGGATCAGCCCCAGCATTTT. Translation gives CASSGTVLPEDQPQHF.

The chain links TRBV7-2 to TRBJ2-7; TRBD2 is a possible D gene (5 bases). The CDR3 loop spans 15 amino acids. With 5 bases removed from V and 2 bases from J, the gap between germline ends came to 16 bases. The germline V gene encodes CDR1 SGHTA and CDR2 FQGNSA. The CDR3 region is CASSAQSGLAYEQYF. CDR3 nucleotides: TGTGCCAGCAGCGCTCAGAGCGGACTTGCCTACGAGCAGTACTTC.

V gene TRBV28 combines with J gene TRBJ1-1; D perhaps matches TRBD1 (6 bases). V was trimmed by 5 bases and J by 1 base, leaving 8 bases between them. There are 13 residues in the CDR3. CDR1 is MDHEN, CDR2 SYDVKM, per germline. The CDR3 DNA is TGTGCCAGCAGTGACAGGTGGAACACTGAAGCTTTCTTT. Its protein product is CASSDRWNTEAFF.

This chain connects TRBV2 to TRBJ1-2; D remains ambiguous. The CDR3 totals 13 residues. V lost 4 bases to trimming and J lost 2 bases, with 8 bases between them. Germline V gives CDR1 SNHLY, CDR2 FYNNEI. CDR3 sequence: CASSGGQNYGYTF. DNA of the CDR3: TGTGCCAGCAGTGGAGGTCAAAACTATGGCTACACCTTC.

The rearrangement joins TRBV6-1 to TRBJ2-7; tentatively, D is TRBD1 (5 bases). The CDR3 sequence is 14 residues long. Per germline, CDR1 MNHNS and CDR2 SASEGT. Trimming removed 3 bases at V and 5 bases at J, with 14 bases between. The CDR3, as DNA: TGTGCCAGCAGTGACGTCGGACAAACGGACGAGCAGTACTTC. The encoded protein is CASSDVGQTDEQYF.

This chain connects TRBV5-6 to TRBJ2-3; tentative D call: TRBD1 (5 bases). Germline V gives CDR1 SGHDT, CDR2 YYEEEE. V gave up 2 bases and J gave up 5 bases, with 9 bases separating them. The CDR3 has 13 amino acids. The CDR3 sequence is CASSLPGIDTQYF. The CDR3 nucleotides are TGTGCCAGCAGCTTACCAGGGATAGATACGCAGTATTTT.

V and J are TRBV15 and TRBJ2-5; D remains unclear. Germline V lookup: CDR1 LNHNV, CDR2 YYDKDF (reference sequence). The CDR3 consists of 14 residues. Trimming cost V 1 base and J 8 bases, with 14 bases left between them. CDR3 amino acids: CATSRAGSSRTQYF. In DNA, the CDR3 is TGTGCCACCAGCAGAGCTGGCAGTTCCCGAACCCAGTACTTC.

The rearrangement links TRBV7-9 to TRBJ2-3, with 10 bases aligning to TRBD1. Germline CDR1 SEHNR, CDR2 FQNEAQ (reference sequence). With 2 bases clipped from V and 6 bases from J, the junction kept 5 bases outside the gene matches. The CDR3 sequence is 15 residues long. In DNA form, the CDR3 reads TGTGCCAGCAGCTTATCCGGACAGGGGGTGGATACGCAGTATTTT. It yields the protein CASSLSGQGVDTQYF. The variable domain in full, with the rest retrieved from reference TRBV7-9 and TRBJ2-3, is DTGVSQNPRHKITKRGQNVTFRCDPISEHNRLYWYRQTLGQGPEFLTYFQNEAQLEKSRLLSDRFSAERPKGSFSTLEIQRTEQGDSAMYLCASSLSGQGVDTQYFGPGTRLTVL.

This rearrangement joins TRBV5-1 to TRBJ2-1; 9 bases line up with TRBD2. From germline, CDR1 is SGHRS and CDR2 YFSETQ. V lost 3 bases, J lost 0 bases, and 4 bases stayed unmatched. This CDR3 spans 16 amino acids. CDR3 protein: CASSSHSGGSYNEQFF. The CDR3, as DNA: TGCGCCAGCAGCTCCCATAGCGGGGGCTCCTACAATGAGCAGTTCTTC. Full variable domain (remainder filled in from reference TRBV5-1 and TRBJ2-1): KAGVTQTPRYLIKTRGQQVTLSCSPISGHRSVSWYQQTPGQGLQFLFEYFSETQRNKGNFPGRFSGRQFSNSRSEMNVSTLELGDSALYLCASSSHSGGSYNEQFFGPGTRLTVL.

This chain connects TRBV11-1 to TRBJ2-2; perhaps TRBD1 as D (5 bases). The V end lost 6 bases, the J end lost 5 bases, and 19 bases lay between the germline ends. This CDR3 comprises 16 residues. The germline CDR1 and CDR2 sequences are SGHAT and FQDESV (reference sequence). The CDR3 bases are TGTGCCAGCAGTTCAAAAGGGGCAAAGAGGACCGGGGAGCTGTTTTTT. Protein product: CASSSKGAKRTGELFF.

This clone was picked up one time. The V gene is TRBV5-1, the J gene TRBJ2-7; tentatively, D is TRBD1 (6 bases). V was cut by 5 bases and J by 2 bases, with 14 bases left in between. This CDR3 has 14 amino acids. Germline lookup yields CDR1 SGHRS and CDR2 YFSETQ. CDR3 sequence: CASSRQGSAYEQYF. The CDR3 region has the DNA TGCGCCAGCAGTCGTCAGGGGTCCGCCTACGAGCAGTACTTC. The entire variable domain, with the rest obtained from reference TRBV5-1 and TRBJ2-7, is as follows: KAGVTQTPRYLIKTRGQQVTLSCSPISGHRSVSWYQQTPGQGLQFLFEYFSETQRNKGNFPGRFSGRQFSNSRSEMNVSTLELGDSALYLCASSRQGSAYEQYFGPGTRLTVT.

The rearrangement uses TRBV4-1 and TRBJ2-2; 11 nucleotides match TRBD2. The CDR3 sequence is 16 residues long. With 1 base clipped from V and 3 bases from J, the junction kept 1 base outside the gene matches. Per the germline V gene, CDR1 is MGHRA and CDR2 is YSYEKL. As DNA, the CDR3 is TGCGCCAGCAGCCAAGTAGCGGGGGGGTACACCGGGGAGCTGTTTTTT. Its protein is CASSQVAGGYTGELFF.

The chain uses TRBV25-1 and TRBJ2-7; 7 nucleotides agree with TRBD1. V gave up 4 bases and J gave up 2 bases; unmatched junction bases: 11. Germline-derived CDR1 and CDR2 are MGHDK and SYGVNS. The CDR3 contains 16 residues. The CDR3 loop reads CASSASTGSATYEQYF. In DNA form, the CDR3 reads TGTGCCAGCAGTGCCTCGACAGGGTCCGCTACCTACGAGCAGTACTTC.

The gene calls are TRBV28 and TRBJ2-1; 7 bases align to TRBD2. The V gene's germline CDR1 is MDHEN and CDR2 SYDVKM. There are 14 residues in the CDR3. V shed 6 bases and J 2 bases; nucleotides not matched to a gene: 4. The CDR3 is CASRKGGPYNEQFF. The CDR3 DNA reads TGTGCCAGCAGGAAGGGAGGGCCCTACAATGAGCAGTTCTTC.

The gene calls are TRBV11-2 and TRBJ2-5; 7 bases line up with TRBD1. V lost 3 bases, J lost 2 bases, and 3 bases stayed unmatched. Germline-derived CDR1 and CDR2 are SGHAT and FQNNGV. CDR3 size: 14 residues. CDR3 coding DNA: TGTGCCAGCAGCTTGGGCAGGGGGCAAGAGACCCAGTACTTC. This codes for CASSLGRGQETQYF.

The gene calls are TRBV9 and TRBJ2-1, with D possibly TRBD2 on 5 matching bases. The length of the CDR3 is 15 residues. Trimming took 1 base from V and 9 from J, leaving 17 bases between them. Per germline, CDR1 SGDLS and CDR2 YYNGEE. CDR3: CASSVSGPPPSEQFF. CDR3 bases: TGTGCCAGCAGCGTAAGCGGACCCCCCCCGAGTGAGCAGTTCTTC.